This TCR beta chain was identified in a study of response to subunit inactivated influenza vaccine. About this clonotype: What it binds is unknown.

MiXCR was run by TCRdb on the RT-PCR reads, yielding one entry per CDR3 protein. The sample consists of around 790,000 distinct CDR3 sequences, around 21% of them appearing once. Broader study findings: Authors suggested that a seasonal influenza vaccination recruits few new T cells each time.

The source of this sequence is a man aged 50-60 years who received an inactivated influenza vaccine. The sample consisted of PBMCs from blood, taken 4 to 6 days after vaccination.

CDR3 residues: CASSADGQVAQAFF. Written as DNA, the CDR3 is TGTGCCAGCAGCGCGGACGGACAGGTTGCACAAGCTTTCTTT. The chain carries TRBV5-5 and TRBJ1-1; 7 bases are shared with TRBD1. This CDR3 has 14 residues. Losses at the gene ends were 4 bases for V and 9 bases for J; bases not matched to a gene: 12. Germline V gene sequence: CDR1 SGHKS, CDR2 YYEKEE (reference sequence).